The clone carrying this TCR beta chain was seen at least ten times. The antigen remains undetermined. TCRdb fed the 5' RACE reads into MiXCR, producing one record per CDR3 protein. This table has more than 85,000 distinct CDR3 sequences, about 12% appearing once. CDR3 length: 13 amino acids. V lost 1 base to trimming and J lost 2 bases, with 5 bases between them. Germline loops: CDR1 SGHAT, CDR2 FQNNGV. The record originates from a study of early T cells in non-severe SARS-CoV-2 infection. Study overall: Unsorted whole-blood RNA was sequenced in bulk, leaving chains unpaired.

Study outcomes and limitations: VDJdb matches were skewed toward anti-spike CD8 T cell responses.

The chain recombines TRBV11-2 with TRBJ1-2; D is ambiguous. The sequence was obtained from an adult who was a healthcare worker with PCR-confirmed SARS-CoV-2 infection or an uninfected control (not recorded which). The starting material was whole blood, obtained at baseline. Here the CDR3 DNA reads TGTGCCAGCAGCTTAGGGAACAACTATGGCTACACCTTC. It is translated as CASSLGNNYGYTF.